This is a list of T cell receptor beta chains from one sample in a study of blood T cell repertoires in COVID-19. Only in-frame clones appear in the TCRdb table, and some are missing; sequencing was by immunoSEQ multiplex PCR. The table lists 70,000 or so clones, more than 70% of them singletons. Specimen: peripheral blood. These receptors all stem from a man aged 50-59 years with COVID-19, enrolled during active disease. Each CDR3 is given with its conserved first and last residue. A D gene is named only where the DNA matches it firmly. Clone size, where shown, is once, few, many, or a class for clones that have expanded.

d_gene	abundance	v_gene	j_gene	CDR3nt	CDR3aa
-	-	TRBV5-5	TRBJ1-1	TGTGCCAGCAGCCCCGTTGGGCCGTTACAATACACTGAAGCTTTCTTT	CASSPVGPLQYTEAFF
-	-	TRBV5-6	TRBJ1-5	TGTGCCAGCAGCCCGTCCTATCCCCCCTTTCAGCCCCAGCATTTT	CASSPSYPPFQPQHF
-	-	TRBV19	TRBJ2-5	TGTGCCACCCAGGGTCCCCCAGAGACCCAGTACTTC	CATQGPPETQYF
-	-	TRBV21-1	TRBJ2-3	TGTGCCAGCAGCAAATGTCAGGACAGGGAAAGCGAAAAAGATACGCAGTATTTT	CASSKCQDRESEKDTQYF
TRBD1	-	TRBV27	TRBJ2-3	TGTGCCAGCAGTTTACAGGGACAGGGGGGAGATACGCAGTATTTT	CASSLQGQGGDTQYF
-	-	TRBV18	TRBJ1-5	TGTGCCAGCTCACCCGCCCGGATCGTGGCAGGAGGGTTGGAGCCCCAGCATTTT	CASSPARIVAGGLEPQHF
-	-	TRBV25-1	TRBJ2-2	TGTGCCAGCAGTGACCCCTGGACAGCCACCGGGGAGCTGTTTTTT	CASSDPWTATGELFF
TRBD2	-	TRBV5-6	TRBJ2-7	TGTGCCAGCGGGGGACTAGACCTTTACGAGCAGTACTTC	CASGGLDLYEQYF
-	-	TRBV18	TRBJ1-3	TGTGCCAGCTCACCACAGGAGTTCTCTGGAAACACCATATATTTT	CASSPQEFSGNTIYF
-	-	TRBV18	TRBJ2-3	TGTGCCAGCTCACCCCCCGGGACTTCGGATACGCAGTATTTT	CASSPPGTSDTQYF
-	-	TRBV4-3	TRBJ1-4	TGCGCCAGCAGCCAAGTAGCGGGGCCCAACGAAAAACTGTTTTTT	CASSQVAGPNEKLFF
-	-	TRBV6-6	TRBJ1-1	TGTGCCAGCAGTTACTCTTGGGAGTCACAGGAAGCTTTCTTT	CASSYSWESQEAFF
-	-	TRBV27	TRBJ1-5	TGTGCCAGCACTGACAGGTATGGGGAGCCCCAGCATTTT	CASTDRYGEPQHF
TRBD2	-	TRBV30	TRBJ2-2	TGTGCCTGGAGTGTAAGACTAGCGGGAGGGGAGCTGTTTTTT	CAWSVRLAGGELFF
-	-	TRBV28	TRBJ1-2	TGTGCCAGCAGTTTCGGCGGATATGGCTACACCTTC	CASSFGGYGYTF
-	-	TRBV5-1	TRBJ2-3	TGCGCCAGCAGCTTGGCCTCCTTGCCTAGCGCAGATACGCAGTATTTT	CASSLASLPSADTQYF
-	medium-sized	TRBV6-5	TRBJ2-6	TGTGCCAGCAGTCCGCAGGTCTCTGGGGCCAACGTCCTGACTTTC	CASSPQVSGANVLTF
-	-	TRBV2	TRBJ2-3	TGTGCCAGCAGAACAAGAGATACGCAGTATTTT	CASRTRDTQYF
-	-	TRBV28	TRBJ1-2	TGTGCCAGCAGTTTAAGGGGCTTCGGCTACACCTTC	CASSLRGFGYTF
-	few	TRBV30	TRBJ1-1	TGTGCCTGGACTCCGGGACTCCAAAACACTGAAGCTTTCTTT	CAWTPGLQNTEAFF
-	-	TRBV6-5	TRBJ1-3	TGTGCCAGCAGAGCTCCGAGCTCTGGAAACACCATATATTTT	CASRAPSSGNTIYF
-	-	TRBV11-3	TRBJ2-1	TGTGCCAGCAGCTCCCAAGCGGGTTACAATGAGCAGTTCTTC	CASSSQAGYNEQFF
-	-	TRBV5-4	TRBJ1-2	TGTGCCAGCAGCCCCGCAGGGTATCAGGGCTACACCTTC	CASSPAGYQGYTF
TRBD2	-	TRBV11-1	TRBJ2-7	TGTGCCAGCGGGACTAGCGGGGGTCTCTACGAGCAGTACTTC	CASGTSGGLYEQYF